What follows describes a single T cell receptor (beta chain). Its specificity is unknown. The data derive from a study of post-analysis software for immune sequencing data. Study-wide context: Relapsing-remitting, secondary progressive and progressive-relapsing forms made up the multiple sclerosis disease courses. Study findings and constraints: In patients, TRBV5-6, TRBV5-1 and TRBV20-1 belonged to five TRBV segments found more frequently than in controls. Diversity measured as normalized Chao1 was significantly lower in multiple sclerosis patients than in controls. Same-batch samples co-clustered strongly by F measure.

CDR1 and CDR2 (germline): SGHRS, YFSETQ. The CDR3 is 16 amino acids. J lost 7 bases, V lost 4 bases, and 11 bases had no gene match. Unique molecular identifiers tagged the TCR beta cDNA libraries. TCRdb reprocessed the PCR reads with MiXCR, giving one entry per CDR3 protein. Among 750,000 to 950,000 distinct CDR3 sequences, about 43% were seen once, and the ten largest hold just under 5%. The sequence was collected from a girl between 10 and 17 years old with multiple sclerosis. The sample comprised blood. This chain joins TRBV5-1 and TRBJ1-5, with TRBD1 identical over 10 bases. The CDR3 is CASSPTGQGMGQPQHF. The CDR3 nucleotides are TGCGCCAGCAGCCCGACGGGACAGGGGATGGGGCAGCCCCAGCATTTT.